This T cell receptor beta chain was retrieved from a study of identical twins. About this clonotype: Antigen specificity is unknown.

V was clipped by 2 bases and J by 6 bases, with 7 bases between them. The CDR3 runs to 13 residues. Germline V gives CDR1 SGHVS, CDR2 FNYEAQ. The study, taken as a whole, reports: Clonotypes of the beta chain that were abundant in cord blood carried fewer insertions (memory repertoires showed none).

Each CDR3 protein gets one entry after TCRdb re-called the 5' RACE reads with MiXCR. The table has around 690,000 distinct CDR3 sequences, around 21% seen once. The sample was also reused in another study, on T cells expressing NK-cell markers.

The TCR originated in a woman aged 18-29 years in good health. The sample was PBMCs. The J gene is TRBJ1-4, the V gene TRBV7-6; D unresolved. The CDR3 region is CASSLMADEKLFF. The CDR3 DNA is TGTGCCAGCAGCTTAATGGCGGATGAAAAACTGTTTTTT.